This is a list of T cell receptor beta chains from one sample in a study of early T cells in non-severe SARS-CoV-2 infection. MiXCR, run by TCRdb on the 5' RACE reads, gives a single entry per CDR3 protein. Of about 80,000 distinct CDR3 sequences in the sample, 9% to 13% are singletons; the top ten hold about 2.7%. Sequenced: whole blood. These receptors were obtained from an adult who was a healthcare worker with PCR-confirmed SARS-CoV-2 infection or an uninfected control (not recorded which). CDR3s include the opening cysteine and the closing phenylalanine or tryptophan. The D gene is left open where the match is weak. Size values are once, few and many counts, or a class for expanded clones, and some rows have none.

V: TRBV21-1; J: TRBJ2-2; size: few; D: -; DNA: TGTGCCAGCAGCAACGGACTAGCGGGAGGGCCGCACACCGGGGAGCTGTTTTTT; CDR3: CASSNGLAGGPHTGELFF
V: TRBV11-3; J: TRBJ2-2; size: few; D: TRBD1; DNA: TGTGCCAACAGCCTAGGGACAGGGGGACCTAACACCGGGGAGCTGTTTTTT; CDR3: CANSLGTGGPNTGELFF
V: TRBV6-2/TRBV6-3; J: TRBJ2-7; size: many; D: TRBD2; DNA: TGTGCCAGCAGCCAGGGACTAGCGGGGGGACAGTACTTC; CDR3: CASSQGLAGGQYF
V: TRBV18; J: TRBJ1-3; size: many; D: TRBD1; DNA: TGTGCCAGCTCACCACGGAACGGACAGGGGAACACCATATATTTT; CDR3: CASSPRNGQGNTIYF
V: TRBV6-2/TRBV6-3; J: TRBJ1-1; size: -; D: -; DNA: TGTGCCAGCAGTTACCCTCTGAGGTCTGAAGCTTTCTTT; CDR3: CASSYPLRSEAFF
V: TRBV29-1; J: TRBJ2-4; size: -; D: -; DNA: TGCAGCGTTGAAGGACAGGTGAAAAACATTCAGTACTTC; CDR3: CSVEGQVKNIQYF
V: TRBV7-7; J: TRBJ1-5; size: many; D: -; DNA: TGTGCTAGCAGCTTAGACCCTACAGGGCAGCTCTATAGCAATCAGCCCCAGCATTTT; CDR3: CASSLDPTGQLYSNQPQHF
V: TRBV29-1; J: TRBJ1-4; size: many; D: -; DNA: TGCAGCGTTGAGCAGGGAGGGGATGAAAAACTGTTTTTT; CDR3: CSVEQGGDEKLFF
V: TRBV9; J: TRBJ2-3; size: -; D: -; DNA: TGTGCCAGCAGCGTAGTGTCTCGGCCAGATACGCAGTATTTT; CDR3: CASSVVSRPDTQYF
V: TRBV30; J: TRBJ1-1; size: many; D: -; DNA: TGTGCCGGGGGGCGGTCGTTGAACACTGAAGCTTTCTTT; CDR3: CAGGRSLNTEAFF
V: TRBV11-2; J: TRBJ2-2; size: few; D: -; DNA: TGTGCCAGCAGCTTAAGGCAGGGGCTGACCGGGGAGCTGTTTTTT; CDR3: CASSLRQGLTGELFF
V: TRBV28; J: TRBJ1-6; size: -; D: TRBD1; DNA: TGTGCCAGCAGTTTAGGGCTCGGGACAGGCAATTCACCCCTCCACTTT; CDR3: CASSLGLGTGNSPLHF
V: TRBV5-1; J: TRBJ2-1; size: many; D: -; DNA: TGCGCCAGCAGCTTGCCAGAGTACAATGAGCAGTTCTTC; CDR3: CASSLPEYNEQFF
V: TRBV7-6; J: TRBJ1-3; size: -; D: TRBD1; DNA: TGTGCCAGCAGCTTTGGGGACAGGAGGATTGGAAACACCATATATTTT; CDR3: CASSFGDRRIGNTIYF
V: TRBV5-4; J: TRBJ1-3; size: many; D: -; DNA: TGTGCCAGCAGCCGGGCCGAAGTCGGAAACACCATATATTTT; CDR3: CASSRAEVGNTIYF
V: TRBV7-6; J: TRBJ2-4; size: few; D: TRBD1; DNA: TGTGCCAGCAGCGACAGGGAGAAAAACATTCAGTACTTC; CDR3: CASSDREKNIQYF
V: TRBV7-9; J: TRBJ1-4; size: few; D: -; DNA: TGTGCCAGCAGCTTGGTTCAAGGGACTAATGAAAAACTGTTTTTT; CDR3: CASSLVQGTNEKLFF
V: TRBV12-3/TRBV12-4; J: TRBJ2-3; size: -; D: TRBD2; DNA: TGTGCCAGCAGTTTGGCTAGCGGGTTAGCAGATACGCAGTATTTT; CDR3: CASSLASGLADTQYF
V: TRBV7-3; J: TRBJ2-3; size: few; D: -; DNA: TGTGCCAGCAGCTTAAATGGAGATACGCAGTATTTT; CDR3: CASSLNGDTQYF
V: TRBV24-1; J: TRBJ2-2; size: many; D: TRBD1; DNA: TGTGCCGCCAACAGGGGATCTACCGGGGAGCTGTTTTTT; CDR3: CAANRGSTGELFF
V: TRBV20-1; J: TRBJ2-7; size: few; D: TRBD1; DNA: TGCAGTGCTAGCCCCTCTCCGGGACAGGGACCCTACGAGCAGTACTTC; CDR3: CSASPSPGQGPYEQYF
V: TRBV3-1; J: TRBJ1-5; size: many; D: -; DNA: TGTGCCAGCAGCGACCCCTTTGGGCCCCAGCATTTT; CDR3: CASSDPFGPQHF
V: TRBV28; J: TRBJ1-1; size: -; D: TRBD1; DNA: TGTGCCAGCAGTCCGGGACAGGGTCCCAACACTGAAGCTTTCTTT; CDR3: CASSPGQGPNTEAFF
V: TRBV27; J: TRBJ2-5; size: many; D: -; DNA: TGTGCCAGCAGTCCCGCCGGGGGAGAGACCCAGTACTTC; CDR3: CASSPAGGETQYF
V: TRBV12-3/TRBV12-4; J: TRBJ2-1; size: many; D: TRBD1; DNA: TGTGCCAGCTCCAGGACAGGATACAATGAGCAGTTCTTC; CDR3: CASSRTGYNEQFF
V: TRBV5-5; J: TRBJ2-7; size: few; D: -; DNA: TGTGCCAGCAGCCGAACTCGGGCCTACGAGCAGTACTTC; CDR3: CASSRTRAYEQYF
V: TRBV20-1; J: TRBJ2-1; size: few; D: TRBD2; DNA: TGCAGTGCTAGAGTAGGGACTACCAATGAGCAGTTCTTC; CDR3: CSARVGTTNEQFF
V: TRBV12-5; J: TRBJ2-1; size: few; D: -; DNA: TGTGCTAGTGGTCTGGGGATGAGCTCCTACAATGAGCAGTTCTTC; CDR3: CASGLGMSSYNEQFF
V: TRBV6-6; J: TRBJ1-5; size: few; D: TRBD1; DNA: TGTGCCAGCATTTCCCATGACAGGGCGCTCAATCAGCCCCAGCATTTT; CDR3: CASISHDRALNQPQHF
V: TRBV5-6; J: TRBJ1-1; size: -; D: -; DNA: TGTGCCAGCAGCCCCCGGTCGAACACTGAAGCTTTCTTT; CDR3: CASSPRSNTEAFF
V: TRBV3-1; J: TRBJ1-1; size: few; D: TRBD1; DNA: TGTGCCAGCAGCCAAGGTGCTGGGGACAGCGAAGCTTTCTTT; CDR3: CASSQGAGDSEAFF
V: TRBV2; J: TRBJ2-1; size: -; D: TRBD2; DNA: TGTACCAGCGAATCAGGGAGGGGCTCCTACAATGAGCAGTTCTTC; CDR3: CTSESGRGSYNEQFF
V: TRBV20-1; J: TRBJ1-1; size: few; D: -; DNA: TGCAGTGCTACAGGTCAGCAGAACACTGAAGCTTTCTTT; CDR3: CSATGQQNTEAFF
V: TRBV28; J: TRBJ1-1; size: few; D: -; DNA: TGTGCCAGCGCTGAGTGGGGGGCGACTGAAGCTTTCTTT; CDR3: CASAEWGATEAFF
V: TRBV24-1; J: TRBJ1-4; size: few; D: -; DNA: TGTGCCACCAGTGGCGGGGCGGAGGCTAATGAAAAACTGTTTTTT; CDR3: CATSGGAEANEKLFF
V: TRBV4-1; J: TRBJ1-5; size: few; D: -; DNA: TGCGCCAGCAGCTTAAGTCTCAGCAATCAGCCCCAGCATTTT; CDR3: CASSLSLSNQPQHF
V: TRBV6-2/TRBV6-3; J: TRBJ2-4; size: many; D: -; DNA: TGTGCCAGCTCCCTTACAGGGTGGAAAAACATTCAGTACTTC; CDR3: CASSLTGWKNIQYF
V: TRBV20-1; J: TRBJ1-1; size: -; D: -; DNA: TGCAGTGCTAGACAGGGGCGGACTGAAGCTTTCTTT; CDR3: CSARQGRTEAFF
V: TRBV5-6; J: TRBJ2-3; size: -; D: -; DNA: TGTGCCAGCAGCTTGATCGGGAGAGCAGATACGCAGTATTTT; CDR3: CASSLIGRADTQYF
V: TRBV12-3/TRBV12-4; J: TRBJ2-5; size: -; D: TRBD2; DNA: TGTGCCAGCAGTTTTTACGGCGGGGGGGCGAAGACCCAGTACTTC; CDR3: CASSFYGGGAKTQYF
V: TRBV5-1; J: TRBJ1-2; size: few; D: -; DNA: TGCGCCAGCAGCTTGGGGCGAGGGCTGGACTATGGCTACACCTTC; CDR3: CASSLGRGLDYGYTF
V: TRBV6-1; J: TRBJ1-5; size: -; D: -; DNA: TGTGCCAGCAGAGTGGACAAAGGAGCCCAGCATTTT; CDR3: CASRVDKGAQHF
V: TRBV11-1; J: TRBJ2-1; size: few; D: TRBD2; DNA: TGTGCCAGCAGTTATAGCGGGGAGCAGTTCTTC; CDR3: CASSYSGEQFF